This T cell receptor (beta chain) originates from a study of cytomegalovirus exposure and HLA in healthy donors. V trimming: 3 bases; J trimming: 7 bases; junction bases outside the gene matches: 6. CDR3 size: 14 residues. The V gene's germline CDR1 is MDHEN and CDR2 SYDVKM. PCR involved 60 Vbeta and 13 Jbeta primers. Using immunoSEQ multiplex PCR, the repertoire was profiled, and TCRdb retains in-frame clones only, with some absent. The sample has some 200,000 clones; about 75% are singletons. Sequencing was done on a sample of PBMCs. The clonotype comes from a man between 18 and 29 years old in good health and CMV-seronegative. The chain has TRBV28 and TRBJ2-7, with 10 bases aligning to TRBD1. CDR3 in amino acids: CASSFRQGAREQYF. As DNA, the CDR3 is TGTGCCAGCAGTTTCCGACAGGGGGCGCGGGAGCAGTACTTC.